Following are 28 T cell receptor beta chains from one sample sequenced in a study of shared clonotypes between healthy human individuals. Measured with immunoSEQ multiplex PCR; TCRdb has only the in-frame clones, and not every one. This table holds roughly 480,000 clones, around 80% found once. Sequencing was done on a sample of PBMCs. Receptors originate from a woman aged 40 to 55 in good health. Some clones in this sample may be carry-over from other donors' samples.

The rearrangement joins TRBV15 to TRBJ1-1; unclear D gene. The V and J ends lost 0 bases and 6 bases respectively, with 8 bases between them. Looked up from germline, CDR1 is LNHNV and CDR2 is YYDKDF (reference sequence). The CDR3 sequence is 13 residues long. CDR3: CATSRDRASEAFF. In nucleotides, the CDR3 is TGTGCCACCAGCAGAGATCGAGCCTCTGAAGCTTTCTTT.

The chain has TRBV10-2 and TRBJ2-7; the match to TRBD2 covers 7 bases. Per the germline V gene, CDR1 is WSHSY and CDR2 is SAAADI. The V and J ends lost 2 bases and 4 bases, in that order; junction bases with no gene match: 5. The CDR3 runs to 14 residues. CDR3 amino acids: CASSEAGARYEQYF. The CDR3 bases are TGCGCCAGCAGTGAGGCGGGAGCGAGGTACGAGCAGTACTTC.

This clone occurred once. A much larger clone lies a single base off, so this may be a read error. Different DNA sequences within this sample yield the same CDR3. J is TRBJ2-7 and V is TRBV7-2, with D possibly called TRBD1 or TRBD2 (5 bases each). CDR1 and CDR2 from the germline V gene are SGHTA and FQGNSA. This CDR3 comprises 15 residues. The CDR3 spells CASSFSMQGAYEQYF. The DNA of the CDR3 is TGTGCTAGCAGCTTTTCCATGCAGGGAGCGTACGAGCAGTACTTC.

This clone has a handful of counts. V is TRBV9 and J is TRBJ2-1, with D possibly matching TRBD1 (5 bases). This CDR3 has 15 amino acids. V lost 3 bases, J lost 2 bases, and 12 bases lay in between. Germline CDR1 and CDR2: SGDLS and YYNGEE. For the CDR3, the DNA is TGTGCCAGCAGCGCTTACCAGGGTGCCTACAATGAGCAGTTCTTC. Protein sequence: CASSAYQGAYNEQFF. The whole variable domain, filled in from reference TRBV9 and TRBJ2-1, reads DSGVTQTPKHLITATGQRVTLRCSPRSGDLSVYWYQQSLDQGLQFLIQYYNGEERAKGNILERFSAQQFPDLHSELNLSSLELGDSALYFCASSAYQGAYNEQFFGPGTRLTVL.

This chain links TRBV7-6 with TRBJ2-1, with 10 bases aligning to TRBD2. The germline V gene has CDR1 SGHVS and CDR2 FNYEAQ. The length of the CDR3 is 17 residues. V lost 0 bases, J lost 7 bases, and 9 bases stayed unmatched. Written as DNA, the CDR3 is TGTGCCAGCAGCTTAGCCCGAAGCGGGAGGGCTACAAATGAGCAGTTCTTC. Its protein is CASSLARSGRATNEQFF.

This clone occurred a few times. The rearrangement joins TRBV19 to TRBJ2-7; unclear D gene. Germline V gene lookup returns CDR1 LNHDA and CDR2 SQIVND (reference sequence). The V end lost 0 bases, the J end lost 6 bases, and 12 bases lay between the germline ends. The CDR3 is 14 amino acids. The CDR3 DNA is TGTGCCAGTAGTATAGAAGCCTCGGCCAGCGAGCAGTACTTC. Its translation: CASSIEASASEQYF.

The rearrangement uses TRBV7-9 and TRBJ2-1; D might be TRBD2 (5 bases). This CDR3 spans 17 amino acids. Looked up from germline, CDR1 is SEHNR and CDR2 is FQNEAQ (reference sequence). Deletions cut 1 base from V and 6 bases from J, with 19 bases between. The DNA for the CDR3 is TGTGCCAGCAGCTTAGTGCGAGTGCTAGCAGGCCTCAATGAGCAGTTCTTC. Protein product: CASSLVRVLAGLNEQFF.

The chain employs TRBV6-6 and TRBJ1-3; 7 positions match TRBD1. The V segment lost 8 bases and the J segment 4 bases; nucleotides outside the gene matches: 8. Germline CDR1 reads MNHNY; CDR2 reads SVGAGI (reference sequence). The CDR3 is 14 residues long. CDR3 in DNA: TGTGCCAGCCGCGAGACAGGGAGAGGAAACACCATATATTTT. This encodes CASRETGRGNTIYF.

The chain couples TRBV5-1 to TRBJ1-3; 7 nucleotides match TRBD1. After removal of 0 bases from V and 4 bases from J, the junction contained 10 bases not matched to a gene. The CDR3 sequence is 17 residues long. The V gene's germline CDR1 is SGHRS and CDR2 YFSETQ. The CDR3 DNA is TGCGCCAGCAGCTTGGCCGGAGGGGGCATTAACGGAAACACCATATATTTT. Protein: CASSLAGGGINGNTIYF.

J is TRBJ2-5 and V is TRBV12-5; D might be TRBD1 or TRBD2, each matching 5 bases. The J call may be in error: the DNA end matches TRBJ2-7 better. This CDR3 spans 13 amino acids. CDR1 LGHNT and CDR2 FRNRAP come from the germline V gene. In DNA form, the CDR3 reads TGTGCTAGTTGTAGGGACCTCGACTACGAGCAGTACTTC. Translation gives CASCRDLDYEQYF.

The genes are TRBV29-1 and TRBJ2-3; D is unresolved. There are 13 residues in the CDR3. The germline CDR1 and CDR2 sequences are SQVTM and ANQGSEA. The germline V and J ends were trimmed by 2 bases and 0 bases, with 6 bases remaining between them. Here the CDR3 reads CSVEPQSTDTQYF. The CDR3 DNA is TGCAGCGTTGAACCCCAGAGCACAGATACGCAGTATTTT.

This chain uses TRBV7-9 with TRBJ2-1; D remains ambiguous. The CDR3 has 14 residues. The germline CDR1 and CDR2 sequences are SEHNR and FQNEAQ (reference sequence). Trimming took off 5 bases at V and 6 bases at J, with 14 bases between the two ends. The CDR3 sequence is CASSGKMLVNEQFF. For the CDR3, the DNA is TGTGCCAGCAGCGGGAAGATGTTGGTCAATGAGCAGTTCTTC.

J is TRBJ2-1 and V is TRBV6-5; a weak D match, TRBD2 (6 bases). The CDR3 is 14 residues long. In germline, CDR1 is MNHEY, CDR2 SVGAGI. Trimming stripped 10 bases from V and 9 bases from J, with 22 bases between. The CDR3 sequence: CATSRDSRTGEQFF. Written as DNA, the CDR3 is TGTGCCACATCGAGGGACTCCCGGACGGGTGAGCAGTTCTTC.

This sequence joins TRBV7-9 and TRBJ2-7; the match to TRBD1 covers 9 bases. J lost 2 bases, V lost 1 base, and 6 bases had no gene match. This CDR3 comprises 16 residues. The germline V gene encodes CDR1 SEHNR and CDR2 FQNEAQ (reference sequence). The CDR3 reads CASSLVGQGTPYEQYF. Written as DNA, the CDR3 is TGTGCCAGCAGCTTAGTCGGACAGGGGACCCCCTACGAGCAGTACTTC. The complete variable domain, with remaining parts taken from reference TRBV7-9 and TRBJ2-7, reads DTGVSQNPRHKITKRGQNVTFRCDPISEHNRLYWYRQTLGQGPEFLTYFQNEAQLEKSRLLSDRFSAERPKGSFSTLEIQRTEQGDSAMYLCASSLVGQGTPYEQYFGPGTRLTVT.

This clone has at least ten counts. The chain is built from TRBV11-2 and TRBJ2-7; maybe TRBD1 (6 bases). The germline CDR1 and CDR2 sequences are SGHAT and FQNNGV. This CDR3 has 16 residues. V was clipped by 3 bases and J by 0 bases, with 15 bases between them. This chain's CDR3 is CASSFFGQTSSYEQYF. The CDR3 nucleotides read TGTGCCAGCAGCTTTTTTGGACAGACGAGCTCCTACGAGCAGTACTTC.

The chain joins TRBV4-2 to TRBJ2-1; the D gene is possibly TRBD2 (5 bases). The CDR3 has 16 residues. Trimming cost V 0 bases and J 4 bases, with 13 bases left between them. CDR1 LGHNA and CDR2 YNFKEQ come from the germline V gene. CDR3 sequence (DNA): TGTGCCAGCAGCCAAGAAGGAACTAGTCCTTACAATGAGCAGTTCTTC. Translation gives CASSQEGTSPYNEQFF.

V usage is TRBV5-1 and J usage is TRBJ2-7, with 7 bases identical to TRBD2. The CDR3 length is 15 residues. Germline loops: CDR1 SGHRS, CDR2 YFSETQ. Trimming removed 0 bases from V and 5 bases from J; junction bases left unmatched: 8. The CDR3 region has the DNA TGCGCCAGCAGCTTGGATGGCGGGAGTATCGACGAGCAGTACTTC. Translation gives CASSLDGGSIDEQYF.

Regarding this clone: At the DNA level, this CDR3 is encoded by other sequences in the same sample as well. The rearrangement uses TRBV5-1 and TRBJ1-5; D is uncertain. This CDR3 has 12 residues. The V end lost 0 bases, the J end lost 6 bases, and 4 bases lay between the germline ends. Germline V lookup: CDR1 SGHRS, CDR2 YFSETQ. The DNA for the CDR3 is TGCGCCAGCAGCTTGGAGGGTCAGCCCCAGCATTTT. Translated, it gives CASSLEGQPQHF.

The chain has TRBV9 and TRBJ2-7; the match to TRBD2 covers 11 bases. V trimming: 4 bases; J trimming: 1 base; junction bases outside the gene matches: 7. The CDR3 consists of 16 residues. The germline V gene has CDR1 SGDLS and CDR2 YYNGEE. The CDR3 loop reads CASSPSRLAGSYEQYF. CDR3 sequence (DNA): TGTGCCAGCAGCCCCTCAAGACTAGCGGGATCCTACGAGCAGTACTTC.

This clone was detected a few times. The chain carries TRBV28 and TRBJ1-5, with 8 bases matching TRBD1. This CDR3 contains 14 residues. The germline gives CDR1 MDHEN, CDR2 SYDVKM. The V gene end was trimmed by 6 bases and the J gene end by 3 bases; junction bases not matched to a gene: 4. This CDR3 reads CASSATGDNQPQHF. CDR3 coding DNA: TGTGCCAGCAGCGCGACAGGGGACAATCAGCCCCAGCATTTT.

The chain joins TRBV2 to TRBJ2-1, with 8 bases that match TRBD2. The J segment lost 12 bases and the V segment lost 5 bases, leaving 18 bases of the junction unmatched. The CDR3 totals 16 residues. CDR1 and CDR2 (germline): SNHLY, FYNNEI. The CDR3 is CASSTTTGLGEGGQFF. CDR3 nucleotides: TGTGCCAGCAGTACAACCACGGGACTAGGGGAGGGAGGGCAGTTCTTC.

This chain uses TRBV5-1 with TRBJ2-3; D might be TRBD1 (6 bases). V was cut by 0 bases and J by 0 bases, with 11 bases left in between. CDR1 SGHRS and CDR2 YFSETQ come from the germline V gene. The CDR3 runs 16 residues. The CDR3 here is CASSLDRAVSTDTQYF. The CDR3 bases are TGCGCCAGCAGCTTGGACAGGGCTGTGAGCACAGATACGCAGTATTTT.

The chain links TRBV5-5 to TRBJ1-1, with D tentatively TRBD1 (5 bases). The germline V gene encodes CDR1 SGHKS and CDR2 YYEKEE (reference sequence). The CDR3 runs 15 residues. Trimming stripped 3 bases from V and 1 base from J, with 13 bases between. CDR3 nucleotide sequence: TGTGCCAGCAGCTCCCAGGGCCAGGGGAACACTGAAGCTTTCTTT. It encodes CASSSQGQGNTEAFF.

This clone came up a few times. This chain links TRBV30 with TRBJ2-3; 10 bases line up with TRBD1. V gave up 5 bases and J gave up 4 bases; unmatched junction bases: 9. The CDR3 has 15 amino acids. The germline V gene encodes CDR1 GTSNPN and CDR2 SVGIG (reference sequence). DNA of the CDR3: TGTGCCTGGGGGAGGGGACAGGGGCCCGCAGATACGCAGTATTTT. The encoded protein is CAWGRGQGPADTQYF.

The rearrangement uses TRBV7-6 and TRBJ1-2; D perhaps matches TRBD1 (6 bases). V lost 0 bases and J 7 bases, leaving 15 bases between the germline ends. The CDR3 spans 15 residues. CDR1 and CDR2 from the germline V gene are SGHVS and FNYEAQ. The CDR3 protein is CASSLARGGAPGYTF. In DNA form, the CDR3 reads TGTGCCAGCAGCTTAGCCCGAGGGGGGGCTCCTGGCTACACCTTC.

The chain couples TRBV28 to TRBJ2-7; 7 bases agree with TRBD1. V lost 6 bases, J lost 4 bases, and 12 bases stayed unmatched. CDR1 MDHEN and CDR2 SYDVKM come from the germline V gene. The CDR3 spans 15 residues. In DNA, the CDR3 is TGTGCCAGCAGCCCCCCGGGACAGCTACTATACGAGCAGTACTTC. This gives the protein CASSPPGQLLYEQYF. The variable domain in full, completed from reference TRBV28 and TRBJ2-7, reads DVKVTQSSRYLVKRTGEKVFLECVQDMDHENMFWYRQDPGLGLRLIYFSYDVKMKEKGDIPEGYSVSREKKERFSLILESASTNQTSMYLCASSPPGQLLYEQYFGPGTRLTVT.

The genes are TRBV7-2 and TRBJ2-1; 10 bases match TRBD2. The trim removed 1 base at V and 7 bases at J, leaving 10 bases unmatched. Germline assignment: CDR1 SGHTA and CDR2 FQGNSA. CDR3 size: 17 residues. CDR3 amino acids: CASSLGSSGSVYNEQFF. The CDR3 coding sequence is TGTGCCAGCAGCTTAGGGTCTAGCGGGAGTGTGTATAATGAGCAGTTCTTC.

The chain is built from TRBV19 and TRBJ2-7, with 7 positions matching TRBD1. Trimming at V came to 5 bases and at J to 3 bases, leaving 7 bases not matched to a gene. The CDR3 loop spans 14 amino acids. Germline lookup yields CDR1 LNHDA and CDR2 SQIVND (reference sequence). CDR3 amino acids: CASSSLDRFYEQYF. The CDR3, as DNA: TGTGCCAGTAGTTCGTTGGACAGGTTCTACGAGCAGTACTTC.